Below, 28 T cell receptor beta chains from the same sample are listed, as sequenced in a study of shared clonotypes between healthy human individuals. Assay: immunoSEQ multiplex PCR; the TCRdb copy retains only in-frame clones and omits some. Of about 2.2 million clones detected, 90% to 95% appear once; the ten largest clones hold about 1.7%. The naive CD8 fraction comprised CD45RO-negative cells positively selected for CCR7 and excluded terminally differentiated effector memory CD45RA+ cells. The sample was naive CD8+ T cells from PBMCs. These receptors were obtained from a man aged 18 to 29 in good health. Some clones in this sample may be carry-over from other donors' samples.

This clone was seen a single time. One end of the junction does not line up with germline, which may come from a read error. The J gene is TRBJ2-1, the V gene TRBV13, with TRBD2 matching over 13 bases. Germline V CDR1 and CDR2: PRHDT, FYEKMQ (reference sequence). This CDR3 has 17 amino acids. The CDR3 loop reads CASSVGLAGAVYNEQFF. CDR3 DNA: TGTGCCAGCAGCGTAGGACTAGCGGGAGCGGTCTACAATGAGCAGTTCTTC.

This chain uses TRBV30 with TRBJ1-5; D is uncertain. Trimming left V 0 bases short and J 8 bases short, with 11 bases between. The CDR3 covers 13 residues. Looked up from germline, CDR1 is GTSNPN and CDR2 is SVGIG (reference sequence). In nucleotides, the CDR3 is TGTGCCTGGAGTGTATCGGGCCGCGAGCCCCAGCATTTT. It encodes CAWSVSGREPQHF.

The gene calls are TRBV7-9 and TRBJ2-1; D gene unclear. The CDR3 contains 13 residues. Trimming removed 2 bases at V and 8 bases at J, with 10 bases between. CDR1 and CDR2 (germline): SEHNR, FQNEAQ (reference sequence). Here the CDR3 DNA reads TGTGCCAGCAGCTTATCGGTTCGGGATGAGCAGTTCTTC. This gives the protein CASSLSVRDEQFF.

Concerning this clone itself: Within the sample, other DNA sequences also encode this same CDR3. V and J are TRBV7-9 and TRBJ2-7; no firm D call. V was cut by 5 bases and J by 0 bases, with 8 bases left in between. The CDR3 is 13 amino acids. Germline V gene sequence: CDR1 SEHNR, CDR2 FQNEAQ (reference sequence). This chain's CDR3 is CASSPTDSYEQYF. The CDR3, as DNA: TGTGCCAGCAGCCCGACGGACTCCTACGAGCAGTACTTC.

This chain joins TRBV30 and TRBJ2-3; perhaps TRBD2 as D (7 bases). This CDR3 is built from 17 residues. V dropped 0 bases and J dropped 1 base, with 17 bases sitting between them. Germline V CDR1 and CDR2: GTSNPN, SVGIG (reference sequence). For the CDR3, the DNA is TGTGCCTGGAGTGTACGCCTGGGGGGGCGCGGCACAGATACGCAGTATTTT. Translation: CAWSVRLGGRGTDTQYF.

V gene TRBV10-2 combines with J gene TRBJ2-7; no clear D. V lost 1 base to trimming and J lost 5 bases, with 12 bases between them. The CDR3 runs to 14 residues. Germline V gene sequence: CDR1 WSHSY, CDR2 SAAADI. The CDR3 DNA reads TGCGCCAGCAGTGAGTGGAAACAGAACGACGAGCAGTACTTC. Translated: CASSEWKQNDEQYF.

The chain couples TRBV9 to TRBJ1-2, with D unclear. The germline V gene has CDR1 SGDLS and CDR2 YYNGEE. The CDR3 sequence is 13 residues long. The V gene lost 4 bases and the J gene lost 5 bases, with 12 bases spanning the gap. CDR3: CASSPGSGYGYTF. CDR3 DNA sequence: TGTGCCAGCAGCCCTGGCTCGGGTTATGGCTACACCTTC.

This chain uses TRBV7-3 with TRBJ2-3, with 8 nucleotides matching TRBD2. With 4 bases clipped from V and 4 bases from J, the junction kept 7 bases outside the gene matches. The CDR3 covers 15 residues. CDR1 and CDR2 from the germline V gene are SGHTA and FQGTGA. The CDR3 DNA reads as TGTGCCAGCAGCTCAAGCGGGAGTGGCGCAGATACGCAGTATTTT. Its protein product is CASSSSGSGADTQYF.

V and J are TRBV19 and TRBJ2-7, with a weak D call TRBD1 (6 bases). Trimming shortened V by 3 bases and J by 3 bases, and 9 bases separated the two germline ends. The CDR3 totals 13 residues. Germline V gives CDR1 LNHDA, CDR2 SQIVND (reference sequence). CDR3 in amino acids: CASSIGQLYEQYF. The DNA of the CDR3 is TGTGCCAGTAGTATTGGACAGCTCTACGAGCAGTACTTC.

This chain connects TRBV27 to TRBJ2-3, with 8 bases lining up with TRBD2. The J segment lost 4 bases and the V segment lost 4 bases, leaving 7 bases of the junction unmatched. The CDR3 runs 15 residues. Germline V gene lookup returns CDR1 MNHEY and CDR2 SMNVEV (reference sequence). The DNA of the CDR3 is TGTGCCAGCAGTTCAAGCGGGAGTTTAGCAGATACGCAGTATTTT. Its translation is CASSSSGSLADTQYF.

The rearrangement joins TRBV18 to TRBJ2-7; 7 nucleotides line up with TRBD2. The germline gives CDR1 KGHSH, CDR2 LQKENI. The CDR3 consists of 15 residues. The ends lost 3 bases at V and 4 bases at J; junction bases unmatched: 9. Here the CDR3 DNA reads TGTGCCAGCTCACCGCCCGGGCGGGGGTGGTACGAGCAGTACTTC. This sequence encodes CASSPPGRGWYEQYF.

On this clone: Being one base from a much bigger clone, this may be a read error. This sample includes further DNA sequences coding for the same CDR3. The J gene is TRBJ1-5, the V gene TRBV27; D gene uncertain. CDR1 and CDR2 from the germline V gene are MNHEY and SMNVEV (reference sequence). V gave up 2 bases and J gave up 4 bases, with 3 bases separating them. The CDR3 is 12 residues long. CDR3 in amino acids: CASSLGNQPQHF. The CDR3 region has the DNA TGTGCCAGCAGTTTAGGGAATCAGCCCCAGCATTTT.

Remarks on this clone: Additional DNA sequences in this sample encode the identical CDR3. V gene TRBV13 combines with J gene TRBJ2-1, with TRBD1 identical over 9 bases. Trimming removed 5 bases from V and 1 base from J; junction bases left unmatched: 3. CDR1 PRHDT and CDR2 FYEKMQ come from the germline V gene (reference sequence). This CDR3 region has 15 residues. The CDR3, as DNA: TGTGCCAGCAGCCTTGGGACAGGGTCCTACAATGAGCAGTTCTTC. It encodes CASSLGTGSYNEQFF.

The CDR3 here is CASSLSWGGTGELFF. The DNA for the CDR3 is TGCGCCAGCAGCTTAAGCTGGGGGGGCACCGGGGAGCTGTTTTTT. This sequence joins TRBV5-1 and TRBJ2-2; 7 bases agree with TRBD2. Trimming at V came to 2 bases and at J to 4 bases, leaving 5 bases not matched to a gene. The CDR3 spans 15 residues. Looked up from germline, CDR1 is SGHRS and CDR2 is YFSETQ.

The V gene is TRBV27, the J gene TRBJ2-1, with D unresolved. The CDR3 has 15 amino acids. V was pared by 1 base and J by 1 base, with 8 bases between. Germline V gives CDR1 MNHEY, CDR2 SMNVEV (reference sequence). CDR3 in DNA: TGTGCCAGCAGTTTATGGGCCGGGTCCTACAATGAGCAGTTCTTC. Protein: CASSLWAGSYNEQFF.

The gene calls are TRBV5-1 and TRBJ1-3; D is undetermined. The germline CDR1 and CDR2 sequences are SGHRS and YFSETQ. The V end was cut by 1 base, the J end by 0 bases, with 11 bases between. The CDR3 contains 16 residues. CDR3 sequence: CASSLWSEGSGNTIYF. The CDR3 nucleotides read TGCGCCAGCAGCTTGTGGTCCGAAGGCTCTGGAAACACCATATATTTT.

This chain connects TRBV27 to TRBJ1-2; no firm D call. The germline gives CDR1 MNHEY, CDR2 SMNVEV (reference sequence). V gave up 0 bases and J gave up 4 bases, with 9 bases separating them. This CDR3 region has 14 residues. CDR3 DNA: TGTGCCAGCAGTTTATCTCCGGGGAGCTATGGCTACACCTTC. Translating it yields CASSLSPGSYGYTF.

The chain has TRBV5-4 and TRBJ1-1; the D is unclear. The germline V gene has CDR1 SGHNT and CDR2 YYREEE (reference sequence). The CDR3 consists of 14 residues. Between the trimmed V and J ends, which lost 4 bases and 2 bases, there was a span of 12 bases. The CDR3 sequence is CASSPGLANTEAFF. The CDR3 bases are TGTGCCAGCAGCCCTGGGCTCGCAAACACTGAAGCTTTCTTT.

Points on this clone: Other DNA sequences from this sample encode an identical CDR3 as well. This chain connects TRBV27 to TRBJ1-5; D is unclear. V lost 3 bases, J lost 2 bases, and 5 bases lay in between. Per the germline V gene, CDR1 is MNHEY and CDR2 is SMNVEV (reference sequence). The CDR3 runs 13 residues. This CDR3 is CASSLWGNQPQHF. As DNA, the CDR3 is TGTGCCAGCAGTTTGTGGGGCAATCAGCCCCAGCATTTT.

The V and J genes are TRBV19 and TRBJ1-2; weak D call: TRBD1 (5 bases). This CDR3 is built from 18 residues. V lost 0 bases and J lost 5, with 22 bases in between. Germline values: CDR1 LNHDA, CDR2 SQIVND (reference sequence). The DNA of the CDR3 is TGTGCCAGTAGTATAGACCAGGGACGGACATTCGGGGGATATGGCTACACCTTC. Its protein product is CASSIDQGRTFGGYGYTF. Drawing the rest from reference TRBV19 and TRBJ1-2, the complete variable domain is DGGITQSPKYLFRKEGQNVTLSCEQNLNHDAMYWYRQDPGQGLRLIYYSQIVNDFQKGDIAEGYSVSREKKESFPLTVTSAQKNPTAFYLCASSIDQGRTFGGYGYTFGSGTRLTVV.

The chain joins TRBV7-9 to TRBJ1-4; tentative D call: TRBD1 (6 bases). This CDR3 region has 15 residues. The germline gives CDR1 SEHNR, CDR2 FQNEAQ (reference sequence). V lost 5 bases to trimming and J lost 7 bases, with 17 bases between them. DNA of the CDR3: TGTGCCAGCAGCCCCGCCGGGGGGCTCGGTGAAAAACTGTTTTTT. Translation gives CASSPAGGLGEKLFF.

The genes are TRBV7-8 and TRBJ2-7, with 13 bases that match TRBD2. Germline V gene lookup returns CDR1 SGHVS and CDR2 FQNEAQ. This CDR3 region has 16 residues. J lost 3 bases, V lost 4 bases, and 6 bases had no gene match. The CDR3 bases are TGTGCCAGCAGCTCAGGACTAGCGGGAGTGTTCTACGAGCAGTACTTC. Encoded protein: CASSSGLAGVFYEQYF. Full variable domain (outside the CDR3, taken from reference TRBV7-8 and TRBJ2-7): GAGVSQSPRYKVAKRGQDVALRCDPISGHVSLFWYQQALGQGPEFLTYFQNEAQLDKSGLPSDRFFAERPEGSVSTLKIQRTQQEDSAVYLCASSSGLAGVFYEQYFGPGTRLTVT.

This clone was detected only once. This chain joins TRBV27 and TRBJ1-4; D possibly corresponds to TRBD1 (5 bases). Per germline, CDR1 MNHEY and CDR2 SMNVEV (reference sequence). The CDR3 spans 16 residues. With 6 bases removed from V and 3 bases from J, the gap between germline ends came to 17 bases. The CDR3 loop reads CASRVQGGRSNEKLFF. DNA for the CDR3: TGTGCCAGCAGGGTCCAGGGTGGGCGCTCTAATGAAAAACTGTTTTTT.

This clone was counted a single time. The gene calls are TRBV2 and TRBJ1-5, with a tentative D call TRBD1 (6 bases). The V gene lost 4 bases and the J gene lost 9 bases, with 22 bases spanning the gap. Germline V gives CDR1 SNHLY, CDR2 FYNNEI. The CDR3 has 16 residues. Written as DNA, the CDR3 is TGTGCCAGCAGTGTTTCGTCCGTCTCGTTAGGGGGGCCCCAGCATTTT. It yields the protein CASSVSSVSLGGPQHF.

The chain has TRBV23-1 and TRBJ2-5; 8 bases align to TRBD1. TRBV23-1 is filed as an ORF, its function uncertain. This CDR3 region has 15 residues. The V gene end was trimmed by 2 bases and the J gene end by 1 base; junction bases not matched to a gene: 3. Here the CDR3 reads CASSQPRGLQETQYF. For the CDR3, the DNA is TGCGCCAGCAGTCAACCCAGGGGGCTCCAAGAGACCCAGTACTTC.

The chain links TRBV7-2 to TRBJ1-2; the D is unclear. There are 14 residues in the CDR3. Germline loops: CDR1 SGHTA, CDR2 FQGNSA. Trimming cost V 4 bases and J 3 bases, with 12 bases left between them. Here the CDR3 DNA reads TGTGCCAGCAGCTCCCAAGTGCGCGACTATGGCTACACCTTC. Residues: CASSSQVRDYGYTF.

Worth noting for this clone: This specimen includes other DNA sequences encoding the same CDR3. The V and J genes are TRBV5-6 and TRBJ2-1, with D maybe TRBD1 (6 bases). Trimming took off 4 bases at V and 4 bases at J, with 9 bases between the two ends. The CDR3 extends over 13 amino acids. Germline V lookup: CDR1 SGHDT, CDR2 YYEEEE. CDR3 DNA: TGTGCCAGCAGCCTCGGGACATACAATGAGCAGTTCTTC. This gives the protein CASSLGTYNEQFF. Full variable domain (missing parts from reference TRBV5-6 and TRBJ2-1): DAGVTQSPTHLIKTRGQQVTLRCSPKSGHDTVSWYQQALGQGPQFIFQYYEEEERQRGNFPDRFSGHQFPNYSSELNVNALLLGDSALYLCASSLGTYNEQFFGPGTRLTVL.

This clone was seen a single time. This chain joins TRBV7-2 and TRBJ2-5; tentatively, D is TRBD2 (6 bases). The CDR3 runs 16 residues. The germline V gene has CDR1 SGHTA and CDR2 FQGNSA. Trimming took off 0 bases at V and 4 bases at J, with 15 bases between the two ends. CDR3 sequence (DNA): TGTGCCAGCAGCTTAGCCACGGAGGGCCGTGGAGAGACCCAGTACTTC. Translating it yields CASSLATEGRGETQYF.